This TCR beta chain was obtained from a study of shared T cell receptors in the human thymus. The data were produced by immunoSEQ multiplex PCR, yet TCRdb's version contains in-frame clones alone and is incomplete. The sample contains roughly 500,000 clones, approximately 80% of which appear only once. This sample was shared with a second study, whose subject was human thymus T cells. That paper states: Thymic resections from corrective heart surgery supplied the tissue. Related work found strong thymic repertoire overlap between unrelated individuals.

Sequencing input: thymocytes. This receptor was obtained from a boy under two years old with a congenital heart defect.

The DNA for the CDR3 is TGTGCCAGTAGTGGTTCCAGGAATCGTTTTAGGGGGAATCAGCCCCAGCATTTT. This codes for CASSGSRNRFRGNQPQHF. The chain has TRBV19 and TRBJ1-5, with D possibly being TRBD1 (6 bases). Trimming stripped 5 bases from V and 4 bases from J, with 24 bases between. The CDR3 covers 18 residues. From germline, CDR1 is LNHDA and CDR2 SQIVND (reference sequence).